Listed here are 16 T cell receptor beta chains from one sample, sequenced in a study of T cell repertoires in cytomegalovirus infection. TCRdb redid the calling of the reads with MiXCR, one entry per CDR3 protein. The table shows some 300,000 distinct CDR3 sequences, with roughly 15% occurring only once. The material sequenced was PBMCs. The origin of the receptors is a human donor in good health (CMV status not recorded). Some clones in this sample may be carry-over from other donors' samples.

This sequence joins TRBV4-2 and TRBJ2-3; D is unclear. CDR3 length equals 13 residues. Germline lookup yields CDR1 LGHNA and CDR2 YNFKEQ. V lost 0 bases and J 5 bases, leaving 6 bases between the germline ends. The CDR3 protein is CASSQDIRDTQYF. In DNA, the CDR3 is TGTGCCAGCAGCCAAGATATACGAGATACGCAGTATTTT.

The sample holds many counts of this clonotype. CDR3 DNA sequence: TGTGCCAGCAGTTTCGGGGACAGTACCTATGGCTACACCTTC. This codes for CASSFGDSTYGYTF. The chain combines TRBV12-3 or TRBV12-4 with TRBJ1-2; 7 nucleotides match TRBD1. The CDR3 totals 14 residues. J gave up 4 bases and V 3 bases, and 5 bases lay outside the gene matches.

The CDR3 nucleotides are TGTGCCAGCAGCTTGGACGGCGAGGGGTCCTTTTGGGGGGCCAACGTCCTGACTTTC. Translating gives CASSLDGEGSFWGANVLTF. The J gene is TRBJ2-6, the V gene TRBV5-6; D possibly matches TRBD1 or TRBD2 (5 bases each). The CDR3 runs to 19 residues. V was clipped by 0 bases and J by 4 bases, with 20 bases between them. Per the germline V gene, CDR1 is SGHDT and CDR2 is YYEEEE.

This clonotype was counted between two and nine times. V gene TRBV6-5 combines with J gene TRBJ1-5; unclear D gene. Trimming cost V 6 bases and J 0 bases, with 18 bases left between them. The CDR3 is made up of 17 amino acids. Germline CDR1 and CDR2: MNHEY and SVGAGI. The CDR3 coding sequence is TGTGCCAGCAGCCAAACGAAAAACATCTATAGCAATCAGCCCCAGCATTTT. This encodes CASSQTKNIYSNQPQHF.

The chain couples TRBV20-1 to TRBJ1-5; D perhaps matches TRBD1 (5 bases). The CDR3 spans 16 residues. Germline V CDR1 and CDR2: DFQATT, SNEGSKA (reference sequence). V shed 3 bases and J shed 0 bases, with 15 bases lying between them. The CDR3 loop is CSASVRVSNSNQPQHF. For the CDR3, the DNA is TGCAGTGCTAGCGTCAGGGTGAGCAATAGCAATCAGCCCCAGCATTTT.

V usage is TRBV7-2 and J usage is TRBJ2-1; D is unclear. Trimming pared 1 base from V and 5 bases from J, leaving 9 bases between. The CDR3 spans 14 residues. Germline-derived CDR1 and CDR2 are SGHTA and FQGNSA. The CDR3 protein is CASSLGGSNNEQFF. CDR3 sequence (DNA): TGTGCCAGCAGCTTAGGTGGCAGCAACAATGAGCAGTTCTTC.

This clonotype has only a few counts. This sequence joins TRBV27 and TRBJ2-1; the match to TRBD1 covers 7 bases. Germline lookup yields CDR1 MNHEY and CDR2 SMNVEV (reference sequence). This CDR3 has 15 amino acids. V lost 5 bases and J lost 8; bases outside the gene matches: 12. This CDR3 is CASSLRPGDRHEQFF. The CDR3 region has the DNA TGTGCCAGCAGTCTTCGACCCGGGGACAGACATGAGCAGTTCTTC.

In its sample, this clonotype was seen many times. The chain uses TRBV6-2 or TRBV6-3 and TRBJ2-5; D ambiguous. The germline V and J ends were trimmed by 2 bases and 0 bases, with 4 bases remaining between them. The CDR3 length is 13 residues. Germline CDR1 is MNHEY and CDR2 is SVGEGT. CDR3 DNA sequence: TGTGCCAGCAGTTACGGGTACCAAGAGACCCAGTACTTC. It yields the protein CASSYGYQETQYF.

A few counts support this clonotype. The rearrangement joins TRBV20-1 to TRBJ1-6, with D maybe TRBD1 (5 bases). Trimming left V 2 bases short and J 8 bases short, with 13 bases between. This CDR3 is built from 14 residues. Germline V gene lookup returns CDR1 DFQATT and CDR2 SNEGSKA (reference sequence). CDR3 sequence: CSARKGPEDSPLHF. CDR3 nucleotides: TGCAGTGCTAGAAAGGGGCCGGAGGATTCACCCCTCCACTTT.

This clonotype appeared many times. The gene calls are TRBV7-2 and TRBJ1-1; D unclear. V was clipped by 3 bases and J by 5 bases, with 16 bases between them. The CDR3 has 15 amino acids. Germline V gene data show CDR1 as SGHTA and CDR2 as FQGNSA. The CDR3 here is CASSLSAQLQTEAFF. DNA of the CDR3: TGTGCCAGCAGCTTGTCGGCTCAGTTGCAAACTGAAGCTTTCTTT.

This clonotype was recorded at least ten times. V and J are TRBV7-9 and TRBJ2-3; D uncertain. The germline V and J ends were trimmed by 5 bases and 5 bases, with 11 bases remaining between them. The CDR3 is 13 amino acids. Germline-derived CDR1 and CDR2 are SEHNR and FQNEAQ (reference sequence). CDR3 nucleotide sequence: TGTGCCAGCAGCCCACTAAGCCTAGATACGCAGTATTTT. It translates to CASSPLSLDTQYF.

The CDR3 nucleotides are TGTGCCAGCTCACCACCCGGGACAGCTGGAAACACCATATATTTT. This translates into CASSPPGTAGNTIYF. The chain is built from TRBV18 and TRBJ1-3; 7 nucleotides line up with TRBD1. The V and J ends lost 0 bases and 2 bases, in that order; junction bases with no gene match: 1. From germline, CDR1 is KGHSH and CDR2 LQKENI. The length of the CDR3 is 15 residues. Full variable domain (remainder filled in from reference TRBV18 and TRBJ1-3): NAGVMQNPRHLVRRRGQEARLRCSPMKGHSHVYWYRQLPEEGLKFMVYLQKENIIDESGMPKERFSAEFPKEGPSILRIQQVVRGDSAAYFCASSPPGTAGNTIYFGEGSWLTVV.

V gene TRBV10-3 combines with J gene TRBJ2-7, with 9 bases fitting TRBD2. The CDR3 consists of 15 residues. The germline CDR1 and CDR2 sequences are ENHRY and SYGVKD. The trim removed 10 bases at V and 5 bases at J, leaving 15 bases unmatched. The CDR3 loop is CATDGETSGSHEQYF. CDR3 sequence (DNA): TGTGCCACCGACGGCGAAACTAGCGGGTCCCACGAGCAGTACTTC.

This clonotype was seen at least ten times. This sequence joins TRBV7-2 and TRBJ2-7, with D possibly TRBD1 on 6 matching bases. Germline assignment: CDR1 SGHTA and CDR2 FQGNSA. The germline V and J ends were trimmed by 5 bases and 5 bases, with 19 bases remaining between them. CDR3 length equals 15 residues. As DNA, the CDR3 is TGTGCCAGCAGCCCCGGTTCAGGGGCTTACCACGAGCAGTACTTC. Protein product: CASSPGSGAYHEQYF.

V gene TRBV18 combines with J gene TRBJ2-6; D possibly corresponds to TRBD1 (6 bases). Trimming removed 4 bases from V and 2 bases from J, with 15 bases in between. Germline V gene sequence: CDR1 KGHSH, CDR2 LQKENI. The CDR3 extends over 17 amino acids. This CDR3 reads CASSRTDRFPGANVLTF. The DNA for the CDR3 is TGTGCCAGCTCACGTACAGACAGGTTTCCTGGGGCCAACGTCCTGACTTTC.

The chain couples TRBV20-1 to TRBJ2-7, with a possible D match to TRBD1 (6 bases). CDR3 length equals 11 residues. Germline values: CDR1 DFQATT, CDR2 SNEGSKA (reference sequence). V was pared by 7 bases and J by 5 bases, with 12 bases between. CDR3 sequence reads: CSVQGQNEQYF. In DNA, the CDR3 is TGCAGTGTCCAAGGACAGAACGAGCAGTACTTC.